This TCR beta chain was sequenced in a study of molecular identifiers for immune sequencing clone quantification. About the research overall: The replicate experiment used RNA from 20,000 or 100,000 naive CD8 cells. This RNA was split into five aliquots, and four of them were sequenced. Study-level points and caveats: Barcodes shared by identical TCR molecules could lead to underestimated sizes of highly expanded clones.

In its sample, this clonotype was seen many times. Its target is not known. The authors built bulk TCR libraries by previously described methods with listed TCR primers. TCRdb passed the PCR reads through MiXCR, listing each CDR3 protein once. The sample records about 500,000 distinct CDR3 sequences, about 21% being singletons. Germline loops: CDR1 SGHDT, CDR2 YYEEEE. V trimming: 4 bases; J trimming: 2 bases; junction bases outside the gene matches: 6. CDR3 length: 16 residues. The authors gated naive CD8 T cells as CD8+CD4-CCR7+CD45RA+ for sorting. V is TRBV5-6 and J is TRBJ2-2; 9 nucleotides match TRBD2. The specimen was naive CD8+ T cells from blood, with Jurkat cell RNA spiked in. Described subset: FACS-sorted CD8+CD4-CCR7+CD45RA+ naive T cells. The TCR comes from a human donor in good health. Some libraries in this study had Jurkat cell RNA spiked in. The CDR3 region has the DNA TGTGCCAGCAGCCTACTTCTAGCGGGAAACACCGGGGAGCTGTTTTTT. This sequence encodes CASSLLLAGNTGELFF.